Listed below are T cell receptor beta chains from one sample, sequenced in a study of blood T cell repertoires in COVID-19. Assay: immunoSEQ multiplex PCR; the TCRdb copy retains only in-frame clones and omits some. This sample carries about 290,000 clones, approximately 86% of them seen once, and the ten largest clones take about 4%. Sequencing was performed on peripheral blood. These receptors were obtained from a woman aged 45-65 years with active or convalescent COVID-19. CDR3s include the opening cysteine and the closing phenylalanine or tryptophan. Each record gives: V gene, D gene, J gene, clone size, CDR3 DNA, CDR3 protein. D genes are given only for firm matches. Size is stated for part of the rows, as once, few or many counts, or as a class when the clone is expanded.

>TRBV24-1|.|TRBJ2-3|.
TGTGCCACCAGTGATTTTGGGGGCCCCGGGCCAGATACGCAGTATTTT
CATSDFGGPGPDTQYF
>TRBV5-4|TRBD1|TRBJ2-1|.
TGTGCCAGCAGCTTACCGGGACAGATGCACAATGAGCAGTTCTTC
CASSLPGQMHNEQFF
>TRBV2|.|TRBJ1-5|.
TGTGCCAGCAGTGAAGGGCAGGGAGGTCAGCCCCAGCATTTT
CASSEGQGGQPQHF
>TRBV4-1|TRBD1|TRBJ2-7|.
TGCGCCAGCAGCCAAGATAGACAGGGACCCTACGAGCAGTACTTC
CASSQDRQGPYEQYF
>TRBV11-2|.|TRBJ1-2|many
TGTGCCAGCAGCCACCTTCAGGGGCGAGACTATGGCTACACCTTC
CASSHLQGRDYGYTF
>TRBV4-1|.|TRBJ1-2|few
TGCGCCAGCAGCCAAGCGGCCGCGGGGTATGGCTACACCTTC
CASSQAAAGYGYTF
>TRBV18|.|TRBJ2-5|.
TGTGCCAGCTCACCCGGGTCGCAAGAGACCCAGTACTTC
CASSPGSQETQYF
>TRBV5-1|TRBD2|TRBJ2-1|.
TGCGCCAGCAGCTTGGTTCCGGGACTAGCGGGAGTCAATGAGCAGTTCTTC
CASSLVPGLAGVNEQFF
>TRBV19|TRBD1|TRBJ1-2|.
TGTGCCAGTACTCCAGACAGGGCTAACTATGGCTACACCTTC
CASTPDRANYGYTF
>TRBV18|TRBD1|TRBJ2-7|.
TGTGCCAGCTCACCATTCCAATTGGGACAGGGGAACGAGCAGTACTTC
CASSPFQLGQGNEQYF
>TRBV2|TRBD1|TRBJ2-2|.
TGTGCCAGCAGACCCCCGGGACAGGGATTAACCGGGGAGCTGTTTTTT
CASRPPGQGLTGELFF
>TRBV7-2|TRBD2|TRBJ2-1|.
TGTGCCAGCAGCTTAGGGGGACTAGCGGGAGAGGGTGAGCAGTTCTTC
CASSLGGLAGEGEQFF
>TRBV7-9|TRBD2|TRBJ2-5|.
TGTGCCAGCAGCCCGGCGGGGGGACCGTACCAAGAGACCCAGTACTTC
CASSPAGGPYQETQYF
>TRBV11-2|TRBD1|TRBJ1-1|once
TGTGCCAGCAGCTTAGGGGTACAGGGGGGAACTGAAGCTTTCTTT
CASSLGVQGGTEAFF
>TRBV5-1|.|TRBJ2-3|.
TGCGCCAGCAGCCCACATCTCGCAGATACGCAGTATTTT
CASSPHLADTQYF
>TRBV15|.|TRBJ1-6|once
TGTGCCACCAGCAGAGCCGGGGGGGTGCCAAATTCACCCCTCCACTTT
CATSRAGGVPNSPLHF
>TRBV7-8|TRBD2|TRBJ2-7|.
TGTGCCAGCAGCTTCGGCCGGACTAGCGGTTACGAGCAGTACTTC
CASSFGRTSGYEQYF
>TRBV6-1|TRBD1|TRBJ1-6|.
TGTGCCAGCAGTGACGGACAGGTTCACAATTCACCCCTCCACTTT
CASSDGQVHNSPLHF
>TRBV5-6|.|TRBJ2-1|.
TGTGCCAGCAGCTTACAGGTCGGTGAGCAGTTCTTC
CASSLQVGEQFF
>TRBV12-5|.|TRBJ1-3|once
TGTGCTAGTGGTTTGTGGGGAGGGCGCCTGTCTGGAAACACCATATATTTT
CASGLWGGRLSGNTIYF
>TRBV2|.|TRBJ2-5|.
TGTGCCAGCAGTGGTCAATCGGGAGAGACCCAGTACTTC
CASSGQSGETQYF
>TRBV6-2/TRBV6-3|.|TRBJ2-5|.
TGTGCCAGCAGTTTACTAGCAGAGACCCAGTACTTC
CASSLLAETQYF
>TRBV4-1|.|TRBJ1-1|.
TGCGCCAGCAGGAGAGGGCCGATGAACACTGAAGCTTTCTTT
CASRRGPMNTEAFF
>TRBV21-1|.|TRBJ2-7|.
TGTGCCAGCAGGAGACCCGGGACTAGCGGGAGGGCCACAATAGAGCAGTACTTC
CASRRPGTSGRATIEQYF
>TRBV19|.|TRBJ1-1|.
TGTGCCAGGGAGTCGATTTTTATTATGAACACTGAAGCTTTCTTT
CARESIFIMNTEAFF
>TRBV28|.|TRBJ1-2|.
TGTGCCAGCAGTTATGGGCAGGGACTATATGGCTACACCTTC
CASSYGQGLYGYTF
>TRBV7-3|TRBD2|TRBJ2-1|.
TGTGCCAGCAGCTGGAGAGCGGGAGGGGCGGGTGAGCAGTTCTTC
CASSWRAGGAGEQFF
>TRBV11-2|.|TRBJ2-3|few
TGTGCCAGCAGCTTAGGGAGCGGCCTCACAGATACGCAGTATTTT
CASSLGSGLTDTQYF
>TRBV14|TRBD1|TRBJ1-1|.
TGTGCCAGCAGCCAACGGACAGGGAAGAACACTGAAGCTTTCTTT
CASSQRTGKNTEAFF
>TRBV5-1|TRBD1|TRBJ2-3|.
TGCGCCAGCAGCTTCGGGACAGTCGTTGGCACAGATACGCAGTATTTT
CASSFGTVVGTDTQYF
>TRBV21-1|.|TRBJ2-1|.
TGTGCCAGCAGCAAAGCCCGGGACAGGGTTAATGAGCAGTTCTTC
CASSKARDRVNEQFF
>TRBV5-6|TRBD1|TRBJ1-4|.
TGTGCCAGCAGTCAACGACAGGGAATGCTGTTTTTT
CASSQRQGMLFF
>TRBV3-1/TRBV3-2|.|TRBJ1-4|.
TGTGCCAGCAGCCAAGATCGTGAAAAACTGTTTTTT
CASSQDREKLFF
>TRBV19|TRBD1|TRBJ1-3|.
TGTGCCAGTAGCGACAGGGTCGACACTGGAAACACCATATATTTT
CASSDRVDTGNTIYF
>TRBV7-2|TRBD1|TRBJ1-2|.
TGTGCCAGCAGTACGTACGCCGGGACAGGGGTCGGCTACACCTTC
CASSTYAGTGVGYTF
>TRBV19|.|TRBJ1-2|.
TGTGCCAGTAGTATAGGAGGAGGAGAGGGCTATGGCTACACTTTC
CASSIGGGEGYGYTF
>TRBV5-4|.|TRBJ2-3|.
TGTGCCAGCAGCTTGCTAGAGTTGAGCACAGATACGCAGTATTTT
CASSLLELSTDTQYF
>TRBV6-1|TRBD1|TRBJ1-2|few
TGTGCCAGCAGTGTTTTGGGACAGATCCGAAGAGTCTATGGCTACACCTTC
CASSVLGQIRRVYGYTF
>TRBV6-6|TRBD1|TRBJ1-1|many
TGTGCCACTCAGGGGGACAGGGACACTGAAGCTTTCTTT
CATQGDRDTEAFF
>TRBV13|TRBD1|TRBJ2-7|.
TGTGCCAGCAGCCAGGGGGCGGGCTACGAGCAGTACTTC
CASSQGAGYEQYF
>TRBV7-6|TRBD2|TRBJ2-3|.
TGTGCCAGCAGCCCACCACAACTAGCGTTGTCCCCCGATACGCAGTATTTT
CASSPPQLALSPDTQYF
>TRBV14|.|TRBJ1-3|.
TGTGCCAGCAGCCCCCTCTCTGGAAACACCATATATTTT
CASSPLSGNTIYF
>TRBV27|TRBD1|TRBJ2-7|.
TGTGCCAGCAGTTACCCACTTACAGGGGTTTTCTACGAGCAGTACTTC
CASSYPLTGVFYEQYF
>TRBV3-1/TRBV3-2|TRBD1|TRBJ1-3|.
TGTGCCAGCAGCCCCATACAGGGGGCGCATTGGTCTGGAAACACCATATATTTT
CASSPIQGAHWSGNTIYF
>TRBV28|TRBD2|TRBJ2-1|.
TGTGCCAGCAGTTCCATACTAGCGGGAGAGCTCAATGAGCAGTTCTTC
CASSSILAGELNEQFF
>TRBV27|TRBD1|TRBJ2-7|.
TGTGCCGCAAGACAGGGGGGGGCCGGGACTTCATTCTACGAGCAGTACTTC
CAARQGGAGTSFYEQYF
>TRBV10-3|TRBD2|TRBJ2-7|.
TGTGCCATCAGTGAGTCAGGACTAGCGGGATACGAGCAGTACTTC
CAISESGLAGYEQYF
>TRBV7-9|.|TRBJ1-4|once
TGTGCCAGCAGCCAAGACAGAGGAGTAAGTGAAAAACTGTTTTTT
CASSQDRGVSEKLFF
>TRBV9|.|TRBJ1-3|.
TGTGCCAGCAGCGTAGGGGGCAGGGCCTCTGGAAACACCATATATTTT
CASSVGGRASGNTIYF
>TRBV6-6|TRBD1|TRBJ1-5|once
TGTGCCAGCAGTTACGGACAGGGTGGTCAGCCCCAGCATTTT
CASSYGQGGQPQHF
>TRBV2|TRBD1|TRBJ1-5|.
TGTGCCAGCTCGGACAGGGCTAAGCCCCAGCATTTT
CASSDRAKPQHF
>TRBV2|TRBD1|TRBJ1-6|.
TGTGCCAGCAGGGAAACACAGGGGTCCGTTGGTTTCCTCCACTTT
CASRETQGSVGFLHF
>TRBV6-5|.|TRBJ2-1|.
TGTGCCAGCAGTTACTCTGGGAGGTCCAATGAGCAGTTCTTC
CASSYSGRSNEQFF
>TRBV14|TRBD2|TRBJ2-3|.
TGTGCCAGCAGCCCTCACGCTAGCGGTACAAGTTCGAGTACGCAGTATTTT
CASSPHASGTSSSTQYF
>TRBV7-9|.|TRBJ1-5|.
TGTGCCAGCAGCTCAGGACAGTTTAATCAGCCCCAGCATTTT
CASSSGQFNQPQHF